The 14 T cell receptor beta chains below were found in one sample sequenced in a study of shared clonotypes between healthy human individuals. Clones were read by immunoSEQ multiplex PCR, and TCRdb kept only the in-frame ones, dropping some. The sample includes approximately 640,000 clones, 72% seen only once; the top ten take 1.8%. The sequenced material came from memory CD4+ T cells sorted from blood. Subset meaning: CD45RA-negative fraction. These receptors were taken from a woman in her twenties or thirties in good health.

This clone showed up just a few times. The V and J genes are TRBV6-5 and TRBJ1-3; D call uncertain. V lost 6 bases and J lost 4, with 13 bases in between. The CDR3 consists of 14 residues. CDR1 is MNHEY, CDR2 SVGAGI, per germline. CDR3 amino acids: CASRDGTLGNTIYF. Here the CDR3 DNA reads TGTGCCAGCAGGGACGGTACCCTGGGAAACACCATATATTTT.

This clone was seen once. The rearrangement links TRBV21-1 to TRBJ2-7; the table's D call, TRBD2, was not checked against the DNA. TRBV21-1 is designated a pseudogene. The CDR3 consists of 16 residues. In DNA, the CDR3 is TGTGCCAGCAGCAAAAAGGGACTAGCGGGCCTCTGGGAGCAGTACTTC. It encodes CASSKKGLAGLWEQYF.

Of note for this clone: The same CDR3 is also encoded by other DNA sequences in this sample. This chain joins TRBV18 and TRBJ2-1; 8 nucleotides match TRBD2. The length of the CDR3 is 14 residues. Germline lookup yields CDR1 KGHSH and CDR2 LQKENI. V gave up 3 bases and J gave up 3 bases; unmatched junction bases: 1. CDR3 DNA: TGTGCCAGCTCACCCGGGACTAGCTACAATGAGCAGTTCTTC. Its translation: CASSPGTSYNEQFF.

The V call is TRBV6-1, the J call TRBJ1-3, with 7 nucleotides matching TRBD1. Trimming at V came to 4 bases and at J to 4 bases, leaving 13 bases not matched to a gene. This CDR3 spans 17 amino acids. Germline-derived CDR1 and CDR2 are MNHNS and SASEGT. CDR3: CASSATLTGPTGNTIYF. CDR3 DNA: TGTGCCAGCAGTGCCACCTTGACAGGGCCGACGGGAAACACCATATATTTT.

The CDR3 sequence: CASSLERVGNTIYF. CDR3 bases: TGTGCCAGCAGCTTGGAAAGGGTAGGGAACACCATATATTTT. This rearrangement joins TRBV11-3 to TRBJ1-3; D remains unclear. V dropped 3 bases and J dropped 7 bases, with 13 bases sitting between them. This CDR3 region has 14 residues. Germline CDR1 is SGHNT and CDR2 is YENEEA. Full variable domain (outside the CDR3, taken from reference TRBV11-3 and TRBJ1-3): EAGVVQSPRYKIIEKKQPVAFWCNPISGHNTLYWYLQNLGQGPELLIRYENEEAVDDSQLPKDRFSAERLKGVDSTLKIQPAELGDSAVYLCASSLERVGNTIYFGEGSWLTVV.

This clone showed up just a few times. This sequence joins TRBV5-1 and TRBJ2-2; a weak D match, TRBD2 (5 bases). Germline values: CDR1 SGHRS, CDR2 YFSETQ. The CDR3 spans 16 residues. Trimming removed 0 bases from V and 4 bases from J, with 13 bases in between. CDR3 sequence reads: CASSLGASWSTGELFF. The DNA of the CDR3 is TGCGCCAGCAGCTTGGGGGCTAGCTGGTCCACCGGGGAGCTGTTTTTT.

The chain employs TRBV14 and TRBJ1-1; D is unclear. V was cut by 0 bases and J by 4 bases, with 6 bases left in between. The CDR3 has 13 residues. Germline V gene data show CDR1 as SGHDN and CDR2 as FVKESK. The CDR3 nucleotides are TGTGCCAGCAGCCAAGATTGGGGCACTGAAGCTTTCTTT. Translating gives CASSQDWGTEAFF.

For this clone: Other DNA sequences in this specimen translate into the identical CDR3. This rearrangement joins TRBV19 to TRBJ2-2, with D tentatively TRBD1 (6 bases). This CDR3 has 15 residues. Trimming stripped 3 bases from V and 4 bases from J, with 12 bases between. Germline CDR1 LNHDA, CDR2 SQIVND (reference sequence). The CDR3 protein is CASSIGAGVTGELFF. CDR3 nucleotide sequence: TGTGCCAGTAGTATTGGGGCAGGGGTCACCGGGGAGCTGTTTTTT.

This clone was seen a few times. The chain uses TRBV28 and TRBJ2-6; D may be TRBD2 (5 bases). The CDR3 runs to 16 residues. Germline lookup yields CDR1 MDHEN and CDR2 SYDVKM. Trimming removed 5 bases at V and 4 bases at J, with 15 bases between. The CDR3 DNA sequence: TGTGCCAGCAGTCGACCCGGGAATTCAGGGGCCAACGTCCTGACTTTC. This translates into CASSRPGNSGANVLTF.

The J gene is TRBJ2-1, the V gene TRBV5-1; a weak D match, TRBD2 (5 bases). Germline lookup yields CDR1 SGHRS and CDR2 YFSETQ. Trimming removed 1 base from V and 0 bases from J, with 17 bases in between. CDR3 length equals 18 residues. CDR3 in DNA: TGCGCCAGCAGCTTGTACTTCAGCGGAGATAGCTCCTACAATGAGCAGTTCTTC. Protein: CASSLYFSGDSSYNEQFF. Supplemented by reference TRBV5-1 and TRBJ2-1, the full variable domain reads KAGVTQTPRYLIKTRGQQVTLSCSPISGHRSVSWYQQTPGQGLQFLFEYFSETQRNKGNFPGRFSGRQFSNSRSEMNVSTLELGDSALYLCASSLYFSGDSSYNEQFFGPGTRLTVL.

The chain joins TRBV5-4 to TRBJ2-7, with 8 bases identical to TRBD2. The CDR3 is made up of 14 amino acids. V trimming: 4 bases; J trimming: 3 bases; junction bases outside the gene matches: 6. CDR1 and CDR2 (germline): SGHNT, YYREEE (reference sequence). The CDR3 coding sequence is TGTGCCAGCAGCGGGATAGCGGGAAGCTACGAGCAGTACTTC. Amino acids: CASSGIAGSYEQYF. The full variable domain, rest sourced from reference TRBV5-4 and TRBJ2-7, is ETGVTQSPTHLIKTRGQQVTLRCSSQSGHNTVSWYQQALGQGPQFIFQYYREEENGRGNFPPRFSGLQFPNYSSELNVNALELDDSALYLCASSGIAGSYEQYFGPGTRLTVT.

The V gene is TRBV14, the J gene TRBJ1-2; D remains unclear. The CDR3 is 13 amino acids. The ends were cut back, 5 bases at V and 8 bases at J, with 15 bases in the middle. Germline CDR1 is SGHDN and CDR2 is FVKESK. CDR3 sequence reads: CASSIGRRKGYTF. In nucleotides, the CDR3 is TGTGCCAGCAGCATTGGTAGGCGGAAAGGCTACACCTTC.

V gene TRBV7-8 combines with J gene TRBJ2-1, with 8 bases lining up with TRBD2. Germline values: CDR1 SGHVS, CDR2 FQNEAQ. The CDR3 is 17 residues long. V shed 1 base, J shed 7 bases, and the junction held 12 bases outside the gene matches. CDR3 protein: CASSLEWAGLVWNEQFF. CDR3 DNA: TGTGCCAGCAGCTTAGAGTGGGCGGGACTAGTCTGGAATGAGCAGTTCTTC.

This clone was detected a few times. The chain uses TRBV19 and TRBJ2-1; 10 nucleotides match TRBD1. The CDR3 is 15 amino acids. With V trimmed by 6 bases and J by 1 base, 3 bases remained unmatched. The germline gives CDR1 LNHDA, CDR2 SQIVND (reference sequence). This chain's CDR3 is CASRRDRGSYNEQFF. DNA for the CDR3: TGTGCCAGTAGGAGGGACAGGGGTTCCTACAATGAGCAGTTCTTC. Using reference TRBV19 and TRBJ2-1 for the parts outside the CDR3, the full variable domain is DGGITQSPKYLFRKEGQNVTLSCEQNLNHDAMYWYRQDPGQGLRLIYYSQIVNDFQKGDIAEGYSVSREKKESFPLTVTSAQKNPTAFYLCASRRDRGSYNEQFFGPGTRLTVL.